This T cell receptor (beta chain) was recorded in a study of shared clonotypes between healthy human individuals. Details on this clone: Its antigen remains unidentified.

The V and J ends lost 8 bases and 3 bases respectively, with 11 bases between them. The CDR3 has 11 residues. Germline loops: CDR1 GTSNPN, CDR2 SVGIG (reference sequence). Findings and limits, study-wide: As a rule, naive subsets had a larger estimated richness than memory subsets.

The table came from immunoSEQ multiplex PCR; TCRdb's copy has only in-frame clones and leaves some out. The data hold around 1 million clones, with less than 85% observed a single time. This receptor was obtained from a young man in good health. The chain carries TRBV30 and TRBJ2-7, with a weak D call TRBD1 (6 bases). The source material was memory CD4+ T cells sorted from blood. Subset meaning: CD45RA-negative fraction. The CDR3: CAAGAYYEQYF. CDR3 DNA sequence: TGTGCCGCAGGGGCCTACTACGAGCAGTACTTC.